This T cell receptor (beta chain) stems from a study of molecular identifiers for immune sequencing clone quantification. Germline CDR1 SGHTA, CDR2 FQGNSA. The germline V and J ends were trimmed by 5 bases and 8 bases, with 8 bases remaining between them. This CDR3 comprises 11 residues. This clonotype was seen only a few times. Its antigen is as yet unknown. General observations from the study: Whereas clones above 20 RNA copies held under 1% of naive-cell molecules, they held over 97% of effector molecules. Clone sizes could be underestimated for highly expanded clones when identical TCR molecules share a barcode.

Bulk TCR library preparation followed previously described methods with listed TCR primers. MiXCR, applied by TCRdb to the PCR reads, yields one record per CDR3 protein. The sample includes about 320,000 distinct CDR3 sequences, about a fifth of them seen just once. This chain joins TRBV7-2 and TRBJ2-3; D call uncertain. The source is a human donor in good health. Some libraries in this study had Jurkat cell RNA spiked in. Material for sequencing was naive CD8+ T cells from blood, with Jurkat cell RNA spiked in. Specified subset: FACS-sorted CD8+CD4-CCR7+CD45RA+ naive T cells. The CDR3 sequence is CASSGAGTQYF. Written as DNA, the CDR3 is TGTGCCAGCAGCGGTGCCGGTACGCAGTATTTT.